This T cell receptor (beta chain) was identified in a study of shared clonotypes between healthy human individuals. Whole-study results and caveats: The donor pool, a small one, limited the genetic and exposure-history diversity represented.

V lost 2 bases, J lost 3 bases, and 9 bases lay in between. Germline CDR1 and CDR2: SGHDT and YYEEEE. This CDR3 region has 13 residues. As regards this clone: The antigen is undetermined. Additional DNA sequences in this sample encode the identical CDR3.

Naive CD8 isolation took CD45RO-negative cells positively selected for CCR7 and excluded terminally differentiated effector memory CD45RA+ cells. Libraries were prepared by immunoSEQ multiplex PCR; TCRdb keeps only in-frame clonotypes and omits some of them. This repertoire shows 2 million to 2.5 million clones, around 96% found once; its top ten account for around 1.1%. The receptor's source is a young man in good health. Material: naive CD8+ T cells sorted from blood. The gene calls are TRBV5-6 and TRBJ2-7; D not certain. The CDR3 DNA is TGTGCCAGCAGCTTTGGACGGTACTACGAGCAGTACTTC. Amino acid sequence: CASSFGRYYEQYF. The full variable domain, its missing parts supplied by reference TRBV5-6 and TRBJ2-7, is DAGVTQSPTHLIKTRGQQVTLRCSPKSGHDTVSWYQQALGQGPQFIFQYYEEEERQRGNFPDRFSGHQFPNYSSELNVNALLLGDSALYLCASSFGRYYEQYFGPGTRLTVT.